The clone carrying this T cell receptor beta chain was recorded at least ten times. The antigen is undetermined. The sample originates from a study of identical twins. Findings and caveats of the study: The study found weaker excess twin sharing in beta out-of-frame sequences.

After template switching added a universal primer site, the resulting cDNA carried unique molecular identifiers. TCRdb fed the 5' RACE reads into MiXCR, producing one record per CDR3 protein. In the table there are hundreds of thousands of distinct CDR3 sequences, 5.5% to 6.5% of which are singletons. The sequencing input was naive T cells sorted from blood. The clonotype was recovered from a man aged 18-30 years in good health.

CDR3 bases: TGTGCCAGCAGGGACTGGACAGGGGCCAATGAAAAACTGTTTTTT. It specifies CASRDWTGANEKLFF. V usage is TRBV6-1 and J usage is TRBJ1-4; 9 bases agree with TRBD1. The germline V gene encodes CDR1 MNHNS and CDR2 SASEGT. The CDR3 totals 15 residues. V trimming: 6 bases; J trimming: 5 bases; junction bases outside the gene matches: 7.